The 8 T cell receptor beta chains in this list originate from one sample, sequenced in a study of T-cell reconstitution after alpha-beta-depleted transplantation in children. Unique molecular identifiers were incorporated into the prepared TCRbeta library. Using its own MiXCR run on the PCR reads, TCRdb lists one record per CDR3 protein. Among hundreds of thousands of distinct CDR3 sequences listed, 16% were seen once. Sequenced here: PBMCs from the stem cell graft donor, sampled from the stem cell graft. The origin of the receptors is a human donor who donated a stem cell graft to a child with acute myeloid leukemia.

This clonotype was counted between two and nine times. V usage is TRBV12-3 or TRBV12-4 and J usage is TRBJ1-1; D uncertain. Trimming removed 3 bases at V and 0 bases at J, with 8 bases between. CDR3 length: 14 amino acids. The CDR3 DNA reads as TGTGCCAGCAGTTTTGGAACCCTGAACACTGAAGCTTTCTTT. Its translation is CASSFGTLNTEAFF.

Ten or more counts support this clonotype. The chain joins TRBV5-6 to TRBJ2-3, with D tentatively TRBD2 (5 bases). The ends were cut back, 7 bases at V and 0 bases at J, with 12 bases in the middle. Germline V gene data show CDR1 as SGHDT and CDR2 as YYEEEE. The CDR3 is 14 amino acids. This chain's CDR3 is CASYTAGSTDTQYF. The CDR3 DNA reads TGTGCCAGCTACACTGCGGGCAGCACAGATACGCAGTATTTT. The full variable domain, in which reference TRBV5-6 and TRBJ2-3 provide the parts outside the CDR3, is DAGVTQSPTHLIKTRGQQVTLRCSPKSGHDTVSWYQQALGQGPQFIFQYYEEEERQRGNFPDRFSGHQFPNYSSELNVNALLLGDSALYLCASYTAGSTDTQYFGPGTRLTVL.

The chain carries TRBV10-3 and TRBJ1-1, with 7 bases matching TRBD1. Germline assignment: CDR1 ENHRY and CDR2 SYGVKD. The CDR3 contains 12 residues. V gave up 4 bases and J gave up 9 bases; unmatched junction bases: 5. In DNA, the CDR3 is TGTGCCATCAGTGGGACAGGAGACAAAGCTTTCTTT. This gives the protein CAISGTGDKAFF.

This clonotype was counted only a few times. The V call is TRBV7-9, the J call TRBJ2-3, with 9 nucleotides matching TRBD1. V dropped 5 bases and J dropped 3; count of bases not matched to a gene: 9. CDR1 is SEHNR and CDR2 is FQNEAQ in the germline V gene (reference sequence). CDR3 length equals 16 residues. Here the CDR3 DNA reads TGTGCCAGCAGCCCGACCGGGACAGGGATGACAGATACGCAGTATTTT. Its protein is CASSPTGTGMTDTQYF.

This rearrangement joins TRBV20-1 to TRBJ2-4; D may be TRBD1 (6 bases). V was clipped by 8 bases and J by 7 bases, with 12 bases between them. From germline, CDR1 is DFQATT and CDR2 SNEGSKA (reference sequence). This CDR3 has 11 amino acids. CDR3 region: CSPDRGNIQYF. Here the CDR3 DNA reads TGCAGTCCGGACAGAGGGAACATTCAGTACTTC.

There are a few counts of this clonotype. The CDR3 DNA sequence: TGTGCCAGCAGTCTCACGACTAGCGGGGGCGGGGAGCTGTTTTTT. Encoded protein: CASSLTTSGGGELFF. V gene TRBV25-1 combines with J gene TRBJ2-2, with 12 bases aligning to TRBD2. Germline CDR1 MGHDK, CDR2 SYGVNS. V dropped 5 bases and J dropped 7; count of bases not matched to a gene: 5. The CDR3 is 15 amino acids.

In its sample, this clonotype was seen a few times. The chain has TRBV12-3 or TRBV12-4 and TRBJ2-1; 11 bases are shared with TRBD2. Germline trimming cut 3 bases from V and 7 bases from J; bases unmatched to any gene: 8. The CDR3 is made up of 16 amino acids. DNA of the CDR3: TGTGCCAGCAGTTTGATAGTTAGCGGGGGGGTTAATGAGCAGTTCTTC. This codes for CASSLIVSGGVNEQFF.

This sequence joins TRBV7-3 and TRBJ2-7, with TRBD1 matching 9 bases. This CDR3 is 16 amino acids long. Germline lookup yields CDR1 SGHTA and CDR2 FQGTGA. The V segment lost 2 bases and the J segment 5 bases; nucleotides outside the gene matches: 10. CDR3 bases: TGTGCCAGCAGCTTAGCCACAGGGGGCGCCTTCCACGAGCAGTACTTC. It encodes CASSLATGGAFHEQYF.